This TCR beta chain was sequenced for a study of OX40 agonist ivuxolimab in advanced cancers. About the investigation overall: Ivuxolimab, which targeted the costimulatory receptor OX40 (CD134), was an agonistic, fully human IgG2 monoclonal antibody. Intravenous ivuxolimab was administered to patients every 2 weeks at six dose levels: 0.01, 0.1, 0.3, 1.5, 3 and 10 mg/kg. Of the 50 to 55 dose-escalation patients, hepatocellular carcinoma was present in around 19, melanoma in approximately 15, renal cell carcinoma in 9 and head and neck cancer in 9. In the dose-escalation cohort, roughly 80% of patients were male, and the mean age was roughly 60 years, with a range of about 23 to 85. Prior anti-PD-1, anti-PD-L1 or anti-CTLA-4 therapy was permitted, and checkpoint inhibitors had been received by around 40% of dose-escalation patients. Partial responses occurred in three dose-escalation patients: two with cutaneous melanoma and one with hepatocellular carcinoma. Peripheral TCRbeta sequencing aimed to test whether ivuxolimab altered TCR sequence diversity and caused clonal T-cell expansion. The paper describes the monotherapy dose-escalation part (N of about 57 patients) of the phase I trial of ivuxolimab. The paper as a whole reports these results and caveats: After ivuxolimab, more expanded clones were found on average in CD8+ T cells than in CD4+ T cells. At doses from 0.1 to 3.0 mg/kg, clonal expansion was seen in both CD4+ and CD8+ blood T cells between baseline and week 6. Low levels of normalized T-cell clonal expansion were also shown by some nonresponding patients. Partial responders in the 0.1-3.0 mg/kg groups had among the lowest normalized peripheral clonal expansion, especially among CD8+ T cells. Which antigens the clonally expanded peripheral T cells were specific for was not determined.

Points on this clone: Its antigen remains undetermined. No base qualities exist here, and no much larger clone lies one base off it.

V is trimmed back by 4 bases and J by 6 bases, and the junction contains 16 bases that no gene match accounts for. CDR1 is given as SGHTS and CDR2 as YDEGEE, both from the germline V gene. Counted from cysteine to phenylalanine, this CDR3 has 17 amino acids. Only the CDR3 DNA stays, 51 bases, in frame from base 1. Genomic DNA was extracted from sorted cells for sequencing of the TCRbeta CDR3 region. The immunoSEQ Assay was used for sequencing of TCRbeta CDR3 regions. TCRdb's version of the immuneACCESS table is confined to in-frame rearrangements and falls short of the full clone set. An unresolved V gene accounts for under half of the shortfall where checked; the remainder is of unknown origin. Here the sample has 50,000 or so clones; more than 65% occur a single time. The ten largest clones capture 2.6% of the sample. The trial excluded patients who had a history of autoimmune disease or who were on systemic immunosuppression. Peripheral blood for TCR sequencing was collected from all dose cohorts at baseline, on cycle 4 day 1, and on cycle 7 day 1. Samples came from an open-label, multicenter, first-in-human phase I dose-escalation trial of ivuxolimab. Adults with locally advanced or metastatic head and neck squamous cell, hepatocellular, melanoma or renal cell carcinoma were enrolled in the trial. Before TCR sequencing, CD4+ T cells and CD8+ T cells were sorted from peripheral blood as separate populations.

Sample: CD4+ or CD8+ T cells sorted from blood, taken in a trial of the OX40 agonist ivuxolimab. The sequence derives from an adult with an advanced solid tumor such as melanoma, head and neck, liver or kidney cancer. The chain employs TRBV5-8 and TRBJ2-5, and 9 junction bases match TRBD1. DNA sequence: TGTGCCAGCAGCCGGGGAGGACAGGGGATGCTAGTCAAGACCCAGTACTTC. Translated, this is CASSRGGQGMLVKTQYF. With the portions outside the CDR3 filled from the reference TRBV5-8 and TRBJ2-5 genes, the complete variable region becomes EAGVTQSPTHLIKTRGQQATLRCSPISGHTSVYWYQQALGLGLQFLLWYDEGEERNRGNFPPRFSGRQFPNYSSELNVNALELEDSALYLCASSRGGQGMLVKTQYFGPGTRLLVL.